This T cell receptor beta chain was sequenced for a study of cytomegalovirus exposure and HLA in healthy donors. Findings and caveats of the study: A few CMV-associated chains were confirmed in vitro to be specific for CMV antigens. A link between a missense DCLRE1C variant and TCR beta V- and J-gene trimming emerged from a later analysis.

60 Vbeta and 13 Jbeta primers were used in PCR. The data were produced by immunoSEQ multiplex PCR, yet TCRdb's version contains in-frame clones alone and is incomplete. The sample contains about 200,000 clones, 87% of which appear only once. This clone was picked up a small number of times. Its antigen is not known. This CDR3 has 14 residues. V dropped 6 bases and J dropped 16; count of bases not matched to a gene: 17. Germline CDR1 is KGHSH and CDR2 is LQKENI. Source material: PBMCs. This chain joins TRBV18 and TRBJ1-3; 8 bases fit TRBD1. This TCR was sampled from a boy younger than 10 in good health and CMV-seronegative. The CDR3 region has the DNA TGTGCCAGCTCGCGTATCGGGACAGGACCCCCGGGGTATTTT. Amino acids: CASSRIGTGPPGYF.